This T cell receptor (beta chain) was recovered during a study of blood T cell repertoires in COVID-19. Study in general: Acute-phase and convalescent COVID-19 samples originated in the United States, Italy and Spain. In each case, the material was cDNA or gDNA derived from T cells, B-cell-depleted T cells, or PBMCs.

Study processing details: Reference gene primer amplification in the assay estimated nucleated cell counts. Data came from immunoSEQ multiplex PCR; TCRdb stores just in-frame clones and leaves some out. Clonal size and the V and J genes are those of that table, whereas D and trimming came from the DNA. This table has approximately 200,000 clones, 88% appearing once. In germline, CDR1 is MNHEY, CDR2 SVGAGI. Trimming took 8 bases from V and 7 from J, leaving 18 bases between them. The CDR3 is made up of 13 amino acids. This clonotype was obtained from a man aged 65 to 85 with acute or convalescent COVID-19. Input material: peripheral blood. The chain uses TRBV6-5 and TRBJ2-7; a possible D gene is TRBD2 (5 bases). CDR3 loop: CASRLTVRGEQYF. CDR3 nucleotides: TGTGCCAGCCGCCTCACGGTTCGGGGAGAGCAGTACTTC.